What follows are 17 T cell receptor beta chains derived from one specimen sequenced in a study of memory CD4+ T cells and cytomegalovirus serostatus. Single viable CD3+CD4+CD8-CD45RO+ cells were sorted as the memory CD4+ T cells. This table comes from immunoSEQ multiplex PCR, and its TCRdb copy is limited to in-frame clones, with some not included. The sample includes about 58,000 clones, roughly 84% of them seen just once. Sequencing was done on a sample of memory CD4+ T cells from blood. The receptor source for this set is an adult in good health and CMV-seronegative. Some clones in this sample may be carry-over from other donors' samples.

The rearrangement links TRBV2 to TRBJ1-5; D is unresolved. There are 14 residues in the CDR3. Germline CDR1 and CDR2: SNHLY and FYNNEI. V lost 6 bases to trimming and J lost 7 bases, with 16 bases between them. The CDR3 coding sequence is TGTGCCAGCAGCTCTAGGGTGTCGTGGCAGCCCCAGCATTTT. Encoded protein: CASSSRVSWQPQHF.

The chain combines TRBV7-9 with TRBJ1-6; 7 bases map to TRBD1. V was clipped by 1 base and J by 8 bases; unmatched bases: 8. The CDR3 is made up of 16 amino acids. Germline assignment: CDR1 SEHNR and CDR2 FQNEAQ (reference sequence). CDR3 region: CASSLGRGQIDSPLHF. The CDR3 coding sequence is TGTGCCAGCAGCTTAGGGCGGGGACAGATTGATTCACCCCTCCACTTT.

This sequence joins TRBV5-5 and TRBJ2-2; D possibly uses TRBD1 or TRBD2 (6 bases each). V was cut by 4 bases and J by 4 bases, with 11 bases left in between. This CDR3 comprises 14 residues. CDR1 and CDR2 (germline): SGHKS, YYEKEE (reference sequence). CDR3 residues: CASSQKGGTGELFF. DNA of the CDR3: TGTGCCAGCAGCCAGAAGGGGGGCACCGGGGAGCTGTTTTTT.

The CDR3 bases are TGTGCCAGCAGTGTAGGCGGCATTCCGGGCTACACCTTC. Translating it yields CASSVGGIPGYTF. V gene TRBV2 combines with J gene TRBJ1-2; D remains ambiguous. This CDR3 has 13 amino acids. The germline CDR1 and CDR2 sequences are SNHLY and FYNNEI. The V gene lost 4 bases and the J gene lost 8 bases, with 14 bases spanning the gap.

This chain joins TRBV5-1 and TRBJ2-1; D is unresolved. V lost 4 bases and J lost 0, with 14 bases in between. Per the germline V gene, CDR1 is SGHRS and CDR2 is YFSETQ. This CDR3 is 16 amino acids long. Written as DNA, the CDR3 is TGCGCCAGCAGCCCCCGACGGACGAGCTCCTACAATGAGCAGTTCTTC. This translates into CASSPRRTSSYNEQFF.

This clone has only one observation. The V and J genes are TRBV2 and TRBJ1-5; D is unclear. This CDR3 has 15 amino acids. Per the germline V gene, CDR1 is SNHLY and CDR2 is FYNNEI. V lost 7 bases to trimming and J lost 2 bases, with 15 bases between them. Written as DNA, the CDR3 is TGTGCCAGCACCTCGGGTGGTGCGGGCAATCAGCCCCAGCATTTT. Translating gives CASTSGGAGNQPQHF.

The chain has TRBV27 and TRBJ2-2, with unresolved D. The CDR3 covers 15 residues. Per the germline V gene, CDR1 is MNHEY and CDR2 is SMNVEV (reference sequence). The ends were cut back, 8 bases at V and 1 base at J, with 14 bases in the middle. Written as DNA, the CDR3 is TGTGCCAGCGGGATTGGACGACTGAACACCGGGGAGCTGTTTTTT. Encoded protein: CASGIGRLNTGELFF.

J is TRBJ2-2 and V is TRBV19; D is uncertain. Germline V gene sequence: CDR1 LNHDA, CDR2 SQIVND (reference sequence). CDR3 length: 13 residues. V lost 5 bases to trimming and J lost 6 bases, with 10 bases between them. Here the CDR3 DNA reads TGTGCCAGTAGTCCCCGCAGGTCCGGGGAGCTGTTTTTT. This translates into CASSPRRSGELFF.

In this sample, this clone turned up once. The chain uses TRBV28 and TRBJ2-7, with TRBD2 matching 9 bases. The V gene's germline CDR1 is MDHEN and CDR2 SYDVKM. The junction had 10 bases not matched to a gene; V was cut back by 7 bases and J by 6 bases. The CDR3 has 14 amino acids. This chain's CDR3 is CASIYSGSLGEQYF. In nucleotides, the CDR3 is TGTGCCAGCATCTATAGCGGGAGCCTAGGCGAGCAGTACTTC.

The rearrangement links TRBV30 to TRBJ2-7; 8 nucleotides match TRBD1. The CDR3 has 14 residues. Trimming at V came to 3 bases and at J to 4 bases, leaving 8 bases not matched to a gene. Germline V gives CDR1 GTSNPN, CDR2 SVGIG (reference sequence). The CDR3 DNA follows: TGTGCCTGGAGCCAAGGACAGGGTGGATACGAGCAGTACTTC. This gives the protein CAWSQGQGGYEQYF.

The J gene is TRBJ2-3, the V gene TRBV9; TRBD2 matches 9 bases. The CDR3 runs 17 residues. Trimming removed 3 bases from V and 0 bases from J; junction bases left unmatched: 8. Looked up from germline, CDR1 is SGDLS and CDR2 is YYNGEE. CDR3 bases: TGTGCCAGCAGCGCCTTTAGCGGGAGTCTAAGCACAGATACGCAGTATTTT. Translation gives CASSAFSGSLSTDTQYF. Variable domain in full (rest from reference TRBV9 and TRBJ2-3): DSGVTQTPKHLITATGQRVTLRCSPRSGDLSVYWYQQSLDQGLQFLIQYYNGEERAKGNILERFSAQQFPDLHSELNLSSLELGDSALYFCASSAFSGSLSTDTQYFGPGTRLTVL.

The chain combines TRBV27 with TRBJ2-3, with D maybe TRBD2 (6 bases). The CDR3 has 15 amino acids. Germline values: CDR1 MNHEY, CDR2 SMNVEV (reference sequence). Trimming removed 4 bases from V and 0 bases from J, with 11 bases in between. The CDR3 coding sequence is TGTGCCAGCAGTTCCGGAGGGTTGAGCACAGATACGCAGTATTTT. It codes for CASSSGGLSTDTQYF.

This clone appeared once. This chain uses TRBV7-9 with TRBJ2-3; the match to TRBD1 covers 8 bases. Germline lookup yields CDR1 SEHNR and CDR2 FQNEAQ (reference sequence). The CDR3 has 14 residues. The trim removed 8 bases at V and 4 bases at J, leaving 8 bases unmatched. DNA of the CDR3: TGTGCCAGCTTACCCCGGACAGGGCCAGATACGCAGTATTTT. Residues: CASLPRTGPDTQYF. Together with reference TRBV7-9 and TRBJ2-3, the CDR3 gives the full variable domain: DTGVSQNPRHKITKRGQNVTFRCDPISEHNRLYWYRQTLGQGPEFLTYFQNEAQLEKSRLLSDRFSAERPKGSFSTLEIQRTEQGDSAMYLCASLPRTGPDTQYFGPGTRLTVL.

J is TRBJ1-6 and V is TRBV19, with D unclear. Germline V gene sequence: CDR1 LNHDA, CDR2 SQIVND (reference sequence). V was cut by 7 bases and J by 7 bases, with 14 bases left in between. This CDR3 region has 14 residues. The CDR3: CASNLGPENSPLHF. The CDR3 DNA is TGTGCCAGTAACCTCGGACCGGAGAATTCACCCCTCCACTTT.

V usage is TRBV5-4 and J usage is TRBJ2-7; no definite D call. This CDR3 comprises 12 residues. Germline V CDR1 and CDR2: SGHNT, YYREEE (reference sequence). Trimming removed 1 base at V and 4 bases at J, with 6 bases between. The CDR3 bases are TGTGCCAGCAGCTTGAATGGTTACGAGCAGTACTTC. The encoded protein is CASSLNGYEQYF.

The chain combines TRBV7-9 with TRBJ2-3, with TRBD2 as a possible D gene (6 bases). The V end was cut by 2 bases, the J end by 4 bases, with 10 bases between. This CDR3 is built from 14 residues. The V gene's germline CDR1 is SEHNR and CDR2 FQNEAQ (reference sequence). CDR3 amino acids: CASSLQERADTQYF. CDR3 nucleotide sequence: TGTGCCAGCAGCTTACAGGAGCGGGCAGATACGCAGTATTTT.

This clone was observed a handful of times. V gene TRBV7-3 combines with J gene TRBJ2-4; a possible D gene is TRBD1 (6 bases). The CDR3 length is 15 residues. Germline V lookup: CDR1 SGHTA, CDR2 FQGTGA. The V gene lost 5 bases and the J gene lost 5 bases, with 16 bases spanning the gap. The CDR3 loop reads CASSLPAGAENIQYF. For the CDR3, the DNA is TGTGCCAGCAGCCTCCCCGCAGGGGCTGAAAACATTCAGTACTTC.